A single sample gave rise to the 26 T cell receptor beta chains below, sequenced in a study of blood T cell repertoires in COVID-19. Method: immunoSEQ multiplex PCR; TCRdb's copy keeps in-frame clones and lacks some. Of about 250,000 clones listed, 65% to 90% are singletons. The sample consisted of PBMCs or T cells enriched from blood (not recorded which). These receptor sequences come from a man in his forties who had recovered from COVID-19.

This rearrangement joins TRBV6-5 to TRBJ1-1; no firm D call. CDR3 length equals 14 residues. Germline CDR1 and CDR2: MNHEY and SVGAGI. V lost 0 bases to trimming and J lost 1 base, with 6 bases between them. The CDR3 DNA reads TGTGCCAGCAGTTACTCAAGAGAGAACACTGAAGCTTTCTTT. Its translation: CASSYSRENTEAFF.

This clone was counted a few times. The chain uses TRBV5-4 and TRBJ2-2, with D perhaps matching TRBD2 (6 bases). The germline V and J ends were trimmed by 0 bases and 4 bases, with 16 bases remaining between them. The CDR3 has 17 amino acids. CDR1 is SGHNT, CDR2 YYREEE, per germline (reference sequence). The CDR3 reads CASSLEIAGLSTGELFF. CDR3 DNA sequence: TGTGCCAGCAGCTTGGAGATCGCGGGACTCTCCACCGGGGAGCTGTTTTTT.

CDR3 nucleotides: TGTGCCAGCAGCGGCGGGACAGGGGGAAATCAGCCCCAGCATTTT. Its protein is CASSGGTGGNQPQHF. The chain couples TRBV7-8 to TRBJ1-5, with 11 positions matching TRBD1. The V gene's germline CDR1 is SGHVS and CDR2 FQNEAQ. CDR3 size: 15 residues. The V gene end was trimmed by 5 bases and the J gene end by 4 bases; junction bases not matched to a gene: 4. The whole variable domain, filled in from reference TRBV7-8 and TRBJ1-5, reads GAGVSQSPRYKVAKRGQDVALRCDPISGHVSLFWYQQALGQGPEFLTYFQNEAQLDKSGLPSDRFFAERPEGSVSTLKIQRTQQEDSAVYLCASSGGTGGNQPQHFGDGTRLSIL.

The DNA of the CDR3 is TGTGCCAGTGCACGGGGGGCTAATGAAAAACTGTTTTTT. This codes for CASARGANEKLFF. This chain connects TRBV2 to TRBJ1-4, with D perhaps TRBD1 (5 bases). Germline V lookup: CDR1 SNHLY, CDR2 FYNNEI. The CDR3 extends over 13 amino acids. Trimming cost V 9 bases and J 3 bases, with 11 bases left between them.

Comments on this clone: Other DNA sequences in the sample encode the same CDR3. The V gene is TRBV28, the J gene TRBJ2-3; D perhaps matches TRBD2 (5 bases). CDR1 and CDR2 from the germline V gene are MDHEN and SYDVKM. Between the trimmed V and J ends, which lost 2 bases and 3 bases, there was a span of 12 bases. The CDR3 runs to 15 residues. The CDR3 protein is CASSLRLPSTDTQYF. Written as DNA, the CDR3 is TGTGCCAGCAGTTTACGACTACCGAGTACAGATACGCAGTATTTT. The full variable domain, its missing parts supplied by reference TRBV28 and TRBJ2-3, is DVKVTQSSRYLVKRTGEKVFLECVQDMDHENMFWYRQDPGLGLRLIYFSYDVKMKEKGDIPEGYSVSREKKERFSLILESASTNQTSMYLCASSLRLPSTDTQYFGPGTRLTVL.

This chain connects TRBV5-4 to TRBJ1-1, with TRBD1 matching over 10 bases. Germline values: CDR1 SGHNT, CDR2 YYREEE (reference sequence). The CDR3 contains 16 residues. Unmatched junction bases numbered 11, after V lost 4 bases and J lost 5 bases. CDR3 DNA: TGTGCCAGCAGCAAGCGCTCCGGGACAGGGGCGACTGAAGCTTTCTTT. Translating it yields CASSKRSGTGATEAFF.

This clone was seen a few times. The chain uses TRBV21-1 and TRBJ1-1; TRBD1 reflects the table's D call only, with no check against the DNA. TRBV21-1 is assigned pseudogene status. This CDR3 region has 10 residues. CDR3 nucleotides: TGTGCCAGCAGGACGACAGAAGCTTTCTTT. It codes for CASRTTEAFF.

The chain is built from TRBV7-6 and TRBJ2-2, with 14 bases identical to TRBD2. V shed 5 bases, J shed 6 bases, and the junction held 8 bases outside the gene matches. In germline, CDR1 is SGHVS, CDR2 FNYEAQ. The CDR3 has 17 amino acids. The CDR3 nucleotides are TGTGCCAGCAGCCCCCACCGACTAGCGGGGGGGCCCGGGGAGCTGTTTTTT. Residues: CASSPHRLAGGPGELFF. The entire variable domain, with the rest obtained from reference TRBV7-6 and TRBJ2-2, is as follows: GAGVSQSPRYKVTKRGQDVALRCDPISGHVSLYWYRQALGQGPEFLTYFNYEAQQDKSGLPNDRFSAERPEGSISTLTIQRTEQRDSAMYRCASSPHRLAGGPGELFFGEGSRLTVL.

The rearrangement links TRBV6-1 to TRBJ1-3; TRBD1 agrees at 9 bases. The CDR3 covers 20 residues. Germline CDR1 is MNHNS and CDR2 is SASEGT. With V trimmed by 6 bases and J by 1 base, 19 bases remained unmatched. The CDR3 sequence: CASREFGTGTPSGSGNTIYF. CDR3 bases: TGTGCCAGCAGGGAATTCGGGACAGGGACCCCTAGCGGATCTGGAAACACCATATATTTT.

This chain links TRBV5-4 with TRBJ2-5; TRBD2 matches 8 bases. The CDR3 consists of 16 residues. The trim removed 4 bases at V and 4 bases at J, leaving 12 bases unmatched. Germline values: CDR1 SGHNT, CDR2 YYREEE (reference sequence). CDR3 sequence reads: CASSVPLAVKGETQYF. The DNA for the CDR3 is TGTGCCAGCAGCGTCCCACTAGCGGTAAAGGGAGAGACCCAGTACTTC. Full variable domain (remainder filled in from reference TRBV5-4 and TRBJ2-5): ETGVTQSPTHLIKTRGQQVTLRCSSQSGHNTVSWYQQALGQGPQFIFQYYREEENGRGNFPPRFSGLQFPNYSSELNVNALELDDSALYLCASSVPLAVKGETQYFGPGTRLLVL.

The chain employs TRBV7-3 and TRBJ2-2, with TRBD2 matching over 10 bases. The trim removed 9 bases at V and 1 base at J, leaving 8 bases unmatched. The germline gives CDR1 SGHTA, CDR2 FQGTGA. The CDR3 loop spans 16 amino acids. The CDR3 sequence is CARGRLAGENTGELFF. The CDR3 region has the DNA TGTGCCAGGGGACGGCTAGCGGGAGAGAACACCGGGGAGCTGTTTTTT.

Concerning this clone: The sample contains more than one DNA sequence encoding this CDR3. The chain joins TRBV18 to TRBJ1-6, with 8 bases fitting TRBD1. In germline, CDR1 is KGHSH, CDR2 LQKENI. This CDR3 spans 14 amino acids. Trimming cost V 3 bases and J 5 bases; bases outside gene matches: 0. The CDR3 nucleotides read TGTGCCAGCTCACCGACAGGGGATAATTCACCCCTCCACTTT. It codes for CASSPTGDNSPLHF. Complete variable domain (other parts from reference TRBV18 and TRBJ1-6): NAGVMQNPRHLVRRRGQEARLRCSPMKGHSHVYWYRQLPEEGLKFMVYLQKENIIDESGMPKERFSAEFPKEGPSILRIQQVVRGDSAAYFCASSPTGDNSPLHFGNGTRLTVT.

This sequence joins TRBV3-1 (or the pseudogene TRBV3-2) and TRBJ1-5; 8 nucleotides agree with TRBD1. V shed 2 bases and J 6 bases; nucleotides not matched to a gene: 6. The length of the CDR3 is 15 residues. In germline, CDR1 is LGHDT, CDR2 YNNKEL (reference sequence). CDR3 in DNA: TGTGCCAGCAGCCAACAGACAGGGGATTCTCAGCCCCAGCATTTT. Amino acids: CASSQQTGDSQPQHF.

V gene TRBV27 combines with J gene TRBJ2-1, with 9 bases aligning to TRBD2. The CDR3 runs to 16 residues. Per germline, CDR1 MNHEY and CDR2 SMNVEV (reference sequence). V shed 0 bases and J 3 bases; nucleotides not matched to a gene: 3. The CDR3 is CASSLSIAGVYNEQFF. The DNA for the CDR3 is TGTGCCAGCAGTTTATCGATAGCGGGGGTCTACAATGAGCAGTTCTTC.

V usage is TRBV30 and J usage is TRBJ1-2, with 7 nucleotides matching TRBD1. V lost 3 bases to trimming and J lost 9 bases; unmatched junction nucleotides: 10. CDR1 and CDR2 (germline): GTSNPN, SVGIG (reference sequence). The length of the CDR3 is 13 residues. The CDR3 sequence: CAWRGGGEVSYTF. In nucleotides, the CDR3 is TGTGCCTGGAGAGGAGGGGGCGAGGTGAGCTACACCTTC.

This clone was detected only a few times. The chain joins TRBV5-5 to TRBJ1-2, with 9 nucleotides matching TRBD1. The CDR3 sequence is 16 residues long. The germline CDR1 and CDR2 sequences are SGHKS and YYEKEE (reference sequence). V shed 4 bases and J 0 bases; nucleotides not matched to a gene: 7. The CDR3 DNA reads as TGTGCCAGCAGCCGGACAGGGGCTATAGCTAACTATGGCTACACCTTC. Residues: CASSRTGAIANYGYTF.

This rearrangement joins TRBV7-6 to TRBJ2-5; 7 bases align to TRBD1. The CDR3 spans 15 residues. Germline V CDR1 and CDR2: SGHVS, FNYEAQ. V trimming: 5 bases; J trimming: 3 bases; junction bases outside the gene matches: 9. The DNA for the CDR3 is TGTGCCAGCAGCACTCCCCGGGACAGAGAAGAGACCCAGTACTTC. Protein product: CASSTPRDREETQYF.

This clone was found a few times. This chain joins TRBV9 and TRBJ2-5; 10 positions agree with TRBD2. Trimming cost V 2 bases and J 5 bases; bases outside gene matches: 6. CDR1 is SGDLS, CDR2 YYNGEE, per germline. The CDR3 is made up of 15 amino acids. The CDR3 DNA reads TGTGCCAGCAGCGTGAGCGGGGGGGCCGAGGAGACCCAGTACTTC. This encodes CASSVSGGAEETQYF.

Of note for this clone: An end of the junction differs from the germline gene, which may be a read error. The chain links TRBV5-8 to TRBJ2-3; possibly TRBD1 for D (5 bases). Germline assignment: CDR1 SGHTS and CDR2 YDEGEE. The CDR3 extends over 16 amino acids. The CDR3 region is CASSIGRVWGTDTQYF. In DNA, the CDR3 is TGTGCCAGCAGCATAGGACGCGTTTGGGGCACGGATACGCAGTATTTT. Drawing the rest from reference TRBV5-8 and TRBJ2-3, the complete variable domain is EAGVTQSPTHLIKTRGQQATLRCSPISGHTSVYWYQQALGLGLQFLLWYDEGEERNRGNFPPRFSGRQFPNYSSELNVNALELEDSALYLCASSIGRVWGTDTQYFGPGTRLTVL.

The chain couples TRBV5-6 to TRBJ2-3; TRBD1 aligns across 8 bases. Trimming took 4 bases from V and 1 from J; bases not matched to a gene: 8. The CDR3 contains 16 residues. Germline V gene lookup returns CDR1 SGHDT and CDR2 YYEEEE. The CDR3 DNA reads as TGTGCCAGCAGCCCGACCGACAGGGGAGGCACAGATACGCAGTATTTT. Protein product: CASSPTDRGGTDTQYF.

The chain recombines TRBV3-1 (or the pseudogene TRBV3-2) with TRBJ1-2; the D gene is possibly TRBD1 (6 bases). From germline, CDR1 is LGHDT and CDR2 YNNKEL (reference sequence). This CDR3 comprises 16 residues. Between the trimmed V and J ends, which lost 5 bases and 4 bases, there was a span of 20 bases. The DNA of the CDR3 is TGTGCCAGCAGCACCCGGACAGCTCTAGGACTCTATGGCTACACCTTC. Translation gives CASSTRTALGLYGYTF.

The CDR3 DNA follows: TGTGCCAGCAGCCAATGGGACAGAACCTACGAGCAGTACTTC. Its translation: CASSQWDRTYEQYF. The chain recombines TRBV5-4 with TRBJ2-7; 7 bases align to TRBD1. Germline V gene data show CDR1 as SGHNT and CDR2 as YYREEE (reference sequence). This CDR3 contains 14 residues. V shed 4 bases and J 2 bases; nucleotides not matched to a gene: 6.

The chain combines TRBV7-2 with TRBJ1-2, with 8 nucleotides matching TRBD1. The germline gives CDR1 SGHTA, CDR2 FQGNSA. This CDR3 is built from 15 residues. The junction had 11 bases not matched to a gene; V was cut back by 3 bases and J by 8 bases. The CDR3 reads CASSLRTGTGWGYTF. DNA for the CDR3: TGTGCCAGCAGCTTGAGGACAGGGACTGGGTGGGGCTACACCTTC. The variable domain in full, with the rest retrieved from reference TRBV7-2 and TRBJ1-2, is GAGVSQSPSNKVTEKGKDVELRCDPISGHTALYWYRQSLGQGLEFLIYFQGNSAPDKSGLPSDRFSAERTGGSVSTLTIQRTQQEDSAVYLCASSLRTGTGWGYTFGSGTRLTVV.

As DNA, the CDR3 is TGTGCCAGCAGCTTTGACTACGACTACAATGAGCAGTTCTTC. Amino acids: CASSFDYDYNEQFF. The rearrangement joins TRBV7-9 to TRBJ2-1; perhaps TRBD2 as D (5 bases). The CDR3 is made up of 14 amino acids. Germline V CDR1 and CDR2: SEHNR, FQNEAQ (reference sequence). Trimming stripped 3 bases from V and 3 bases from J, with 9 bases between. The full variable domain, in which reference TRBV7-9 and TRBJ2-1 provide the parts outside the CDR3, is DTGVSQNPRHKITKRGQNVTFRCDPISEHNRLYWYRQTLGQGPEFLTYFQNEAQLEKSRLLSDRFSAERPKGSFSTLEIQRTEQGDSAMYLCASSFDYDYNEQFFGPGTRLTVL.

The V and J genes are TRBV5-4 and TRBJ1-1; 7 nucleotides match TRBD1. The germline V gene has CDR1 SGHNT and CDR2 YYREEE (reference sequence). The CDR3 contains 12 residues. The trim removed 4 bases at V and 6 bases at J, leaving 3 bases unmatched. CDR3 DNA: TGTGCCAGCAGCGACGACAGGGCTGAAGCTTTCTTT. Residues: CASSDDRAEAFF.

The chain employs TRBV10-3 and TRBJ1-1, with a tentative D call TRBD1 (6 bases). CDR3 length equals 14 residues. Germline CDR1 ENHRY, CDR2 SYGVKD. V was trimmed by 11 bases and J by 1 base, leaving 17 bases between them. CDR3 residues: CAGRGGRGNTEAFF. In DNA, the CDR3 is TGTGCCGGACGCGGGGGGCGAGGGAACACTGAAGCTTTCTTT.